Included here is one TCR beta chain sequence, with context. Its antigen is currently unknown. Generated by immunoSEQ multiplex PCR, the TCRdb table keeps only in-frame clones and is missing some. The sample has around 450,000 clones; about 88% are singletons. Sample treatment: about 20 received Ad26.COV2.S at low or high dose, single or two shots; about 5 received placebo; per-sample allocation not given. The samples date from day 63 after the first vaccine or placebo injection. CDR3 length equals 14 residues. The germline V gene has CDR1 MNHEY and CDR2 SVGEGT. V was pared by 5 bases and J by 4 bases, with 7 bases of the junction left unmatched. This specimen comes from a study of Ad26.COV2.S vaccination and SARS-CoV-2 variants. Findings and caveats of the study: Breadth of non-spike TCRs did not differ between vaccinees and placebo recipients.

The rearrangement joins TRBV6-2 or TRBV6-3 to TRBJ1-2; 7 bases agree with TRBD1. The sequences come from peripheral blood, collected in a trial of Ad26.COV2.S vaccine versus placebo. The sequence was collected from a person between 18 and 59 years old who received the Ad26.COV2.S COVID-19 vaccine or a placebo. For the CDR3, the DNA is TGTGCCAGCAGTAGGGACAGCAACCTCTATGGCTACACCTTC. Translated: CASSRDSNLYGYTF.